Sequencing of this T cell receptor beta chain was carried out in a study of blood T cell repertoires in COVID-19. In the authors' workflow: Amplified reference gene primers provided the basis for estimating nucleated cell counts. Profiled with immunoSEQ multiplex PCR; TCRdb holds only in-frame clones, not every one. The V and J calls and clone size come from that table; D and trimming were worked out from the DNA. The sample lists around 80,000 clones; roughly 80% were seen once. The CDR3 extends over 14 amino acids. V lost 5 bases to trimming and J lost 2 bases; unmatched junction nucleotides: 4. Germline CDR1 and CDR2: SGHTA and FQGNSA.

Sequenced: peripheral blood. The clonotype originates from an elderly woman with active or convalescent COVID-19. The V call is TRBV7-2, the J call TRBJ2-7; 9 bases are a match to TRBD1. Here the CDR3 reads CASSEDRGAYEQYF. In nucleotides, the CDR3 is TGTGCCAGCAGCGAGGACAGGGGCGCCTACGAGCAGTACTTC.